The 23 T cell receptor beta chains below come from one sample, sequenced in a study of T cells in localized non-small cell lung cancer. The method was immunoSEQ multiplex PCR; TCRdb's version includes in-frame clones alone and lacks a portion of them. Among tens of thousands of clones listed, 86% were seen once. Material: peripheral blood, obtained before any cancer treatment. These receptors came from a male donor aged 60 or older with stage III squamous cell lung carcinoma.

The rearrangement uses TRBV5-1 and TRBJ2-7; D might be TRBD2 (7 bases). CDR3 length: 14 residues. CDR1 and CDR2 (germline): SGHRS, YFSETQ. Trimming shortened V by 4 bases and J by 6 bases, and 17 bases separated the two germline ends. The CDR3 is CASSPMGGGSEQYF. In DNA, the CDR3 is TGCGCCAGCAGCCCCATGGGGGGGGGCTCCGAGCAGTACTTC. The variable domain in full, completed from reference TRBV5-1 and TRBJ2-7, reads KAGVTQTPRYLIKTRGQQVTLSCSPISGHRSVSWYQQTPGQGLQFLFEYFSETQRNKGNFPGRFSGRQFSNSRSEMNVSTLELGDSALYLCASSPMGGGSEQYFGPGTRLTVT.

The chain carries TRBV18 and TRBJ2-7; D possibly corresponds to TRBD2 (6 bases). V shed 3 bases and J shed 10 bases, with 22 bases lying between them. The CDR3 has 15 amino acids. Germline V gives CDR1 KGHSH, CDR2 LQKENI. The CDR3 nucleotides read TGTGCCAGCTCACCGCCCGGGAGCCCAGCGGCATATCAGTACTTC. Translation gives CASSPPGSPAAYQYF.

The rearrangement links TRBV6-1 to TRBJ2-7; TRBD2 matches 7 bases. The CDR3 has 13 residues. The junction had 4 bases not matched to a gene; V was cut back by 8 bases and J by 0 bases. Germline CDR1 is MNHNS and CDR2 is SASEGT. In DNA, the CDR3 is TGTGCCAGCGGACGGGGGGTCTCCTACGAGCAGTACTTC. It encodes CASGRGVSYEQYF.

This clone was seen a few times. The DNA of the CDR3 is TGCGCCAGCAGCGGGTCTCCCTCCTACGAGCAGTACTTC. Translating it yields CASSGSPSYEQYF. This chain links TRBV5-1 with TRBJ2-7; D gene uncertain. The CDR3 has 13 amino acids. Germline CDR1 SGHRS, CDR2 YFSETQ. Trimming stripped 4 bases from V and 0 bases from J, with 8 bases between.

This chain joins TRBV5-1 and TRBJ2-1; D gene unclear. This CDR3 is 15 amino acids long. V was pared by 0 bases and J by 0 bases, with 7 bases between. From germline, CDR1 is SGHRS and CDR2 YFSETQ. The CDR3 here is CASSLGGNSYNEQFF. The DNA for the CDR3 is TGCGCCAGCAGCTTGGGGGGAAACTCCTACAATGAGCAGTTCTTC.

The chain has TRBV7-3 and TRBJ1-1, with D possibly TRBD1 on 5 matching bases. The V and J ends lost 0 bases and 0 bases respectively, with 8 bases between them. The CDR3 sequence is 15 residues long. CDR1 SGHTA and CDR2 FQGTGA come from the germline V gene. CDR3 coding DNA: TGTGCCAGCAGCTTAACGTCGGGGGTGAACACTGAAGCTTTCTTT. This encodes CASSLTSGVNTEAFF.

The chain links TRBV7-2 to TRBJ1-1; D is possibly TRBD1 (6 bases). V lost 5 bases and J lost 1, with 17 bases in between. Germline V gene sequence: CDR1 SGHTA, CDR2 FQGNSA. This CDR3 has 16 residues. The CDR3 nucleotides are TGTGCCAGCAGCCGACCGGGGGGCGCGGCGAACACTGAAGCTTTCTTT. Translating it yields CASSRPGGAANTEAFF.

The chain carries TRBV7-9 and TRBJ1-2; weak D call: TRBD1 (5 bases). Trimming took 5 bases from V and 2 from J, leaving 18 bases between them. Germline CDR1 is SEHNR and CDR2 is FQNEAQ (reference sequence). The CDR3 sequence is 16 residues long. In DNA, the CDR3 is TGTGCCAGCAGCCATCTGGGGACCCCCCTGAACTATGGCTACACCTTC. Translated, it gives CASSHLGTPLNYGYTF.

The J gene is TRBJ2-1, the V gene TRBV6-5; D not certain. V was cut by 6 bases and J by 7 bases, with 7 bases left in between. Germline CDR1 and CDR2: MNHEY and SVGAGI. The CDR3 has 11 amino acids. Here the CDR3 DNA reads TGTGCCAGCAGCGGTAGGAATGAGCAGTTCTTC. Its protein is CASSGRNEQFF.

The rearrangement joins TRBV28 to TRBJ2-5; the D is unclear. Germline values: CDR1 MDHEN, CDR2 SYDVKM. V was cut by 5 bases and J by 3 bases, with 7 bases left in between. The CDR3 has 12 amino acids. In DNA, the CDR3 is TGTGCCAGCAGTCGACGGGAAGAGACCCAGTACTTC. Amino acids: CASSRREETQYF. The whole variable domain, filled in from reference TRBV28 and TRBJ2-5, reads DVKVTQSSRYLVKRTGEKVFLECVQDMDHENMFWYRQDPGLGLRLIYFSYDVKMKEKGDIPEGYSVSREKKERFSLILESASTNQTSMYLCASSRREETQYFGPGTRLLVL.

CDR3 DNA: TGTGCCAGCAGATCAGGGACAGGGGACACCGGGGAGCTGTTTTTT. Amino acids: CASRSGTGDTGELFF. This chain uses TRBV28 with TRBJ2-2; 10 positions match TRBD1. Germline V lookup: CDR1 MDHEN, CDR2 SYDVKM. The trim removed 6 bases at V and 3 bases at J, leaving 4 bases unmatched. The length of the CDR3 is 15 residues.

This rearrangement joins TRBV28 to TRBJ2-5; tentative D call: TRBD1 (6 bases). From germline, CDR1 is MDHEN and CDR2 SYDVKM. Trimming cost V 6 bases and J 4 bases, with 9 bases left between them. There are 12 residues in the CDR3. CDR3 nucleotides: TGTGCCAGCAGCTCAGGGGTAGAGACCCAGTACTTC. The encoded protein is CASSSGVETQYF.

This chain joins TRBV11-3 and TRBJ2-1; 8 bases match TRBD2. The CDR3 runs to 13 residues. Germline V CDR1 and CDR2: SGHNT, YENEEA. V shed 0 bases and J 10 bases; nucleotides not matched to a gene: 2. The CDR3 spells CASSLDGRGEQFF. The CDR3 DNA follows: TGTGCCAGCAGCTTAGACGGGAGGGGGGAGCAGTTCTTC.

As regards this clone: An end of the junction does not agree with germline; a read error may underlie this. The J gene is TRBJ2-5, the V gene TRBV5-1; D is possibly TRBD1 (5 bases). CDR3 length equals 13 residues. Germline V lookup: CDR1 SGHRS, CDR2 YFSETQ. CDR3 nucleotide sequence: TGCGCCAGCGGCTTGGACATTCAAGAGACCCAGTACTTC. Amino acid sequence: CASGLDIQETQYF.

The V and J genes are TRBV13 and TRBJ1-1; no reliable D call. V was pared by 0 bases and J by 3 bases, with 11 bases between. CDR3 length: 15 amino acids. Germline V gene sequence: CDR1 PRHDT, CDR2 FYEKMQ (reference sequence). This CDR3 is CASSLGGEVYTEAFF. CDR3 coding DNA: TGTGCCAGCAGCTTAGGGGGAGAAGTGTACACTGAAGCTTTCTTT. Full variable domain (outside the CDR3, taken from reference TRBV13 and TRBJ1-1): AAGVIQSPRHLIKEKRETATLKCYPIPRHDTVYWYQQGPGQDPQFLISFYEKMQSDKGSIPDRFSAQQFSDYHSELNMSSLELGDSALYFCASSLGGEVYTEAFFGQGTRLTVV.

CDR3 amino acids: CASSPIHEQYF. In DNA form, the CDR3 reads TGTGCCAGCAGCCCTATTCACGAGCAGTACTTC. The rearrangement uses TRBV7-2 and TRBJ2-7; D is uncertain. With 5 bases removed from V and 5 bases from J, the gap between germline ends came to 7 bases. CDR3 length: 11 amino acids. CDR1 is SGHTA, CDR2 FQGNSA, per germline.

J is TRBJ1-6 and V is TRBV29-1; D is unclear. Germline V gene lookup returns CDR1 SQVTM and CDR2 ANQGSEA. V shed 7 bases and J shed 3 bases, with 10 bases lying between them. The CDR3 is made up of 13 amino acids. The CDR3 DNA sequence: TGCAGCGCAAGCGAATTCTATAATTCACCCCTCCACTTT. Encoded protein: CSASEFYNSPLHF.

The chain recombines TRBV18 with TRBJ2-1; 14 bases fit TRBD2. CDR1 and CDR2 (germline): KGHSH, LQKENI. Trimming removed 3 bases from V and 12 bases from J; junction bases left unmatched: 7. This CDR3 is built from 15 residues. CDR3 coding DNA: TGTGCCAGCTCACCGGAAGGACTAGCGGGAGGTGCGCAGTTCTTC. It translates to CASSPEGLAGGAQFF. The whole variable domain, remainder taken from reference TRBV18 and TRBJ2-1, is NAGVMQNPRHLVRRRGQEARLRCSPMKGHSHVYWYRQLPEEGLKFMVYLQKENIIDESGMPKERFSAEFPKEGPSILRIQQVVRGDSAAYFCASSPEGLAGGAQFFGPGTRLTVL.

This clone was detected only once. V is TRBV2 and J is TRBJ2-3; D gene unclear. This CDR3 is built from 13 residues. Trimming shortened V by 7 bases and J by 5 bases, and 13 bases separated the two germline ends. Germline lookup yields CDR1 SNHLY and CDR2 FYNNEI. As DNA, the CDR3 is TGTGCCAGCAAGGTCGGAGAGGAAGATACGCAGTATTTT. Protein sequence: CASKVGEEDTQYF.

The chain's CDR3 is CASGRQNGNTIYF. The CDR3 nucleotides read TGTGCCAGCGGACGCCAGAATGGGAACACCATATATTTT. The V and J genes are TRBV6-1 and TRBJ1-3, with D uncertain. This CDR3 contains 13 residues. CDR1 MNHNS and CDR2 SASEGT come from the germline V gene. Deletions cut 8 bases from V and 7 bases from J, with 15 bases between.

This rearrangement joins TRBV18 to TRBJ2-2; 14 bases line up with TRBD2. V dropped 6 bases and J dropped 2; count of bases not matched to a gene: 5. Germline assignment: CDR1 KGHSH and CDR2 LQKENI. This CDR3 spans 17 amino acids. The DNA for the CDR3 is TGTGCCAGCTCCCGCGGACTAGCGGGGGGAAACACCGGGGAGCTGTTTTTT. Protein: CASSRGLAGGNTGELFF.

CDR3 DNA sequence: TGTGCCAGCAGCTTAGACGGGAACTATGGCTACACCTTC. Translating gives CASSLDGNYGYTF. The V and J genes are TRBV7-9 and TRBJ1-2; D is uncertain. This CDR3 contains 13 residues. Trimming took 1 base from V and 2 from J, leaving 5 bases between them. CDR1 and CDR2 from the germline V gene are SEHNR and FQNEAQ (reference sequence).

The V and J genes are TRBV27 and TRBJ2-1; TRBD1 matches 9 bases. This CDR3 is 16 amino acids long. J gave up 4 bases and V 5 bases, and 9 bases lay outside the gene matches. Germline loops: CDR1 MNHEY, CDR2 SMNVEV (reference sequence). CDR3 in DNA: TGTGCCAGCAGTCGGACCACAGGGGGCGCTTACAATGAGCAGTTCTTC. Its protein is CASSRTTGGAYNEQFF.